This section outlines one T cell receptor (beta chain) sequence together with its context. This entry is derived from a study of blood T cell repertoires in COVID-19. Using immunoSEQ multiplex PCR, the repertoire was profiled, and TCRdb retains in-frame clones only, with some absent. Here the sample spans 250,000 to 350,000 clones, about 85% being singletons. This CDR3 region has 15 residues. The germline V gene encodes CDR1 KGHSH and CDR2 LQKENI. The germline V and J ends were trimmed by 1 base and 1 base, with 8 bases remaining between them. The specimen was peripheral blood. The TCR sequence derives from a human donor with COVID-19, enrolled during active disease. The donor label of this sample is uncertain. The chain recombines TRBV18 with TRBJ1-5, with unresolved D. The CDR3 DNA is TGTGCCAGCTCACCACTAGTGGGCAGCAATCAGCCCCAGCATTTT. Translation gives CASSPLVGSNQPQHF.